This T cell receptor (beta chain) was identified in a study of blood T cell repertoires in COVID-19. Sequencing used immunoSEQ multiplex PCR; TCRdb keeps in-frame clones, though not all of them. The data hold about 140,000 clones, with about 79% observed a single time. This clone was observed a handful of times. The CDR3 is made up of 13 amino acids. V was clipped by 8 bases and J by 6 bases; unmatched bases: 5. Germline V gene data show CDR1 as SGHTA and CDR2 as FQGTGA. Sequences were obtained from PBMCs or T cells enriched from blood (not recorded which). This clonotype was obtained from a woman aged 50 to 60 who had recovered from COVID-19. The chain uses TRBV7-3 and TRBJ2-2, with 8 bases aligning to TRBD1. The CDR3 DNA is TGTGCCAGCCAGGGGGCGAATGCCGGGGAGCTGTTTTTT. Encoded protein: CASQGANAGELFF.